The entry below gives a single TCR beta chain sequence along with its context. This sample was included in a study of T cell clones after liver transplantation. Study details: Liver transplant recipients had immunosuppression withdrawal attempted within 2 years. Third-party-reactive TCRbeta sequences from pre-transplant mixed lymphocyte reactions served as antigen-independent comparators. Patients counted as tolerant after at least one year off all immunosuppression, enzymes not exceeding twice normal. TCRbeta sequencing after a pre-transplant mixed lymphocyte reaction identified graft-donor-reactive clones, later tracked in post-transplant blood.

Sequencing was performed with immunoSEQ multiplex PCR; in TCRdb, only in-frame clones are kept and a portion is missing. The sample lists 50,000 to 60,000 clones, approximately 70% occurring once. The CDR3 runs 19 residues. Germline values: CDR1 LGHNA, CDR2 YSLEER. Trimming removed 0 bases from V and 1 base from J, with 19 bases in between. This TCR was sampled from a human patient who received a liver transplant. Some T cells may be the graft donor's. The material was CD4+ T cells from blood, obtained at the roughly 16-month timepoint. V and J are TRBV4-3 and TRBJ2-1; D is tentatively TRBD1 or TRBD2 (6 bases each). CDR3 region: CASSQDLGGGGRSYNEQFF. For the CDR3, the DNA is TGCGCCAGCAGCCAAGATCTCGGAGGGGGTGGGAGGTCCTACAATGAGCAGTTCTTC.